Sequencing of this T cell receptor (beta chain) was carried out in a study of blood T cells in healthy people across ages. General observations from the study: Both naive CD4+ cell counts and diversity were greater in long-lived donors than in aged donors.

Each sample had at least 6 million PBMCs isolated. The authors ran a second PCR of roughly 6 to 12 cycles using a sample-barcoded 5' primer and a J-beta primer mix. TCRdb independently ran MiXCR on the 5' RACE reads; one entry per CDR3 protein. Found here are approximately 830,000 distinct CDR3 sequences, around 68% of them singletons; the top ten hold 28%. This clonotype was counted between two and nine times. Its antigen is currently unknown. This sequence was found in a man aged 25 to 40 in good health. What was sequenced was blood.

CDR3 protein: CASSSASPGETQYF. CDR3 in DNA: TGTGCCAGCAGTTCCGCGAGCCCCGGGGAGACCCAGTACTTC. This chain uses TRBV6-5 with TRBJ2-5; D unresolved. The ends were cut back, 4 bases at V and 5 bases at J, with 14 bases in the middle. The CDR3 loop spans 14 amino acids. Germline lookup yields CDR1 MNHEY and CDR2 SVGAGI.